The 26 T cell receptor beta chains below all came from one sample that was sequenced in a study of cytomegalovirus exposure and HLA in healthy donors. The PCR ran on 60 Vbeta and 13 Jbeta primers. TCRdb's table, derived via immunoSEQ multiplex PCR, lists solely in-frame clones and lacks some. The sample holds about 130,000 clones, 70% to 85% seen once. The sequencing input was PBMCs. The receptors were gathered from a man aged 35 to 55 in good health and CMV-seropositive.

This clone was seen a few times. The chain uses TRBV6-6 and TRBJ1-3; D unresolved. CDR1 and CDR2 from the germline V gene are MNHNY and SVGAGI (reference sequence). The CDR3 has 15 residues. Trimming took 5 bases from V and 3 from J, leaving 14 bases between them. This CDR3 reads CASSLLDALGNTIYF. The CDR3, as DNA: TGTGCCAGCAGTCTCCTAGACGCTCTTGGAAACACCATATATTTT.

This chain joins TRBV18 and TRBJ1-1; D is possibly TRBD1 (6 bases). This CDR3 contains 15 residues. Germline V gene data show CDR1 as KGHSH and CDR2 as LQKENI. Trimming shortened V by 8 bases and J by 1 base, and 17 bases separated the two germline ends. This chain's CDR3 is CASAIPGHKNTEAFF. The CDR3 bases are TGTGCCAGCGCAATTCCGGGACACAAGAACACTGAAGCTTTCTTT.

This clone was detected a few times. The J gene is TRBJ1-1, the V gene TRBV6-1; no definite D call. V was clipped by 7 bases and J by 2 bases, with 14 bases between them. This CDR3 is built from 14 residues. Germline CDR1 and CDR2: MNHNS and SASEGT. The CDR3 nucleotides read TGTGCCAGCAATAAGGTCAGCGGAAACACTGAAGCTTTCTTT. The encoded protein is CASNKVSGNTEAFF.

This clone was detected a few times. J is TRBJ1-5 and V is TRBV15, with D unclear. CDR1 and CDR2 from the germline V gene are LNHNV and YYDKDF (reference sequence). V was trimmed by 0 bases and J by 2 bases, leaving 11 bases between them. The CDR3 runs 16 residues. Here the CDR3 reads CATSREPPEGNQPQHF. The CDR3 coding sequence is TGTGCCACCAGCAGAGAGCCCCCCGAGGGCAATCAGCCCCAGCATTTT.

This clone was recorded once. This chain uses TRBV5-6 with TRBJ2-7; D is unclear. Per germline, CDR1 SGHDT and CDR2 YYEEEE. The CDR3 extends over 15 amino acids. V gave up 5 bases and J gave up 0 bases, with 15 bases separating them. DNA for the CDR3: TGTGCCAGCAGTCCCGGGTCGACGAGCTCCTACGAGCAGTACTTC. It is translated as CASSPGSTSSYEQYF.

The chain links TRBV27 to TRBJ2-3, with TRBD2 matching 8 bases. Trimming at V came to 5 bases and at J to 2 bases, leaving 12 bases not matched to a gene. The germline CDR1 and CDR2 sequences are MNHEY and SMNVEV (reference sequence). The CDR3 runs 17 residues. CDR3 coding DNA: TGTGCCAGCAGTCCCCTGTCGGGGGGGAGTTCCACAGATACGCAGTATTTT. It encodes CASSPLSGGSSTDTQYF.

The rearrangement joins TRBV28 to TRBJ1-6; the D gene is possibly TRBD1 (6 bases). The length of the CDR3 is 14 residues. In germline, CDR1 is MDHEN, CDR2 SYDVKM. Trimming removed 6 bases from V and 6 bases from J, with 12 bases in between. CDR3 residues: CASRDSNRNSPLHF. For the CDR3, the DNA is TGTGCCAGCAGGGACAGCAACCGTAATTCACCCCTCCACTTT.

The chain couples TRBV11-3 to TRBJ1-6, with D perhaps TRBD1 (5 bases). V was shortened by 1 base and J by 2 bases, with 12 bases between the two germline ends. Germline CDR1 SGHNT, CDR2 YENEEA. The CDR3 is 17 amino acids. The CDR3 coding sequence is TGTGCCAGCAGCTTAGCTCTCAGGGCCACCTATAATTCACCCCTCCACTTT. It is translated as CASSLALRATYNSPLHF.

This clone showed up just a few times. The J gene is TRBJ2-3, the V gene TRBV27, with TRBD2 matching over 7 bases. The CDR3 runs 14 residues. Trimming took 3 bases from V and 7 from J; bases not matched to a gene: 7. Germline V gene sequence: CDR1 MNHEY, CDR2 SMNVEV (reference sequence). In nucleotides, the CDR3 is TGTGCCAGCAGTTTTGGCGGGAGTGTTAATACGCAGTATTTT. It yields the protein CASSFGGSVNTQYF.

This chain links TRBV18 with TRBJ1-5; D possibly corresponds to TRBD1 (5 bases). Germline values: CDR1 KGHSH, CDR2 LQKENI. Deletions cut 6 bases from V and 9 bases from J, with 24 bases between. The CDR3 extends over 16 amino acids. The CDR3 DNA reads TGTGCCAGCTCCCGGAGGGGTGAAGGAGGAAAGTGGCCCCAGCATTTT. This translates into CASSRRGEGGKWPQHF.

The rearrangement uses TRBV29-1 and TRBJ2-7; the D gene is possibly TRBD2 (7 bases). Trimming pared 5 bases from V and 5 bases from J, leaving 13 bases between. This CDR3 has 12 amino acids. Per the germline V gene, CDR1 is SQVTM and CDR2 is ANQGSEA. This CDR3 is CSVRVGGHEQYF. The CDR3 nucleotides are TGCAGCGTTCGGGTGGGGGGGCACGAGCAGTACTTC.

The CDR3 DNA reads TGTGCCAGCAGGTCAGGGGGCCATCAGCCCCAGCATTTT. Translating it yields CASRSGGHQPQHF. The chain couples TRBV7-2 to TRBJ1-5, with 8 bases that match TRBD1. Unmatched junction bases numbered 3, after V lost 6 bases and J lost 5 bases. The CDR3 is 13 amino acids. Germline V gene sequence: CDR1 SGHTA, CDR2 FQGNSA. Full variable domain (missing parts from reference TRBV7-2 and TRBJ1-5): GAGVSQSPSNKVTEKGKDVELRCDPISGHTALYWYRQSLGQGLEFLIYFQGNSAPDKSGLPSDRFSAERTGGSVSTLTIQRTQQEDSAVYLCASRSGGHQPQHFGDGTRLSIL.

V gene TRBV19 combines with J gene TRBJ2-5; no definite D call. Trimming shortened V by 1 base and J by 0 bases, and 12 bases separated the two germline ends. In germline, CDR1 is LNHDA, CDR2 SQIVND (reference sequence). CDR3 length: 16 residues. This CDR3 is CASSIGSHSYQETQYF. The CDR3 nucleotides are TGTGCCAGTAGTATAGGCTCACACAGTTACCAAGAGACCCAGTACTTC.

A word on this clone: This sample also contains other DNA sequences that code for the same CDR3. The CDR3 DNA reads TGTGCCAGTAGTATGGGCAGGGAAAGCGGGGAGCTGTTTTTT. This codes for CASSMGRESGELFF. V is TRBV19 and J is TRBJ2-2; tentative D call: TRBD1 (5 bases). Looked up from germline, CDR1 is LNHDA and CDR2 is SQIVND (reference sequence). This CDR3 is 14 amino acids long. Deletions cut 3 bases from V and 7 bases from J, with 12 bases between.

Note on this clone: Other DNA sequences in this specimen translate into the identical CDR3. CDR3 amino acids: CASSNRVNTEAFF. The CDR3 bases are TGTGCCAGCTCGAACAGGGTGAACACTGAAGCTTTCTTT. The chain joins TRBV6-5 to TRBJ1-1; tentatively, D is TRBD1 (6 bases). The germline V and J ends were trimmed by 8 bases and 0 bases, with 10 bases remaining between them. The germline V gene has CDR1 MNHEY and CDR2 SVGAGI. The CDR3 contains 13 residues.

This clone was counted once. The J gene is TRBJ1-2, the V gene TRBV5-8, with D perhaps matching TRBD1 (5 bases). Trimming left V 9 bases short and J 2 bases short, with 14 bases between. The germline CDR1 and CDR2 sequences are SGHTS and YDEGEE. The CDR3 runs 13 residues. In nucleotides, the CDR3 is TGTGCCAACAAAATCAGGGAAAACTATGGCTACACCTTC. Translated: CANKIRENYGYTF.

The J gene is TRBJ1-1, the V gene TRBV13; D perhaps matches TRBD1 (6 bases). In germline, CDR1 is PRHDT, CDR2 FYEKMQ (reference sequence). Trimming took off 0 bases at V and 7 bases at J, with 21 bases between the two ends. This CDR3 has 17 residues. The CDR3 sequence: CASSLGRGAGVLFEAFF. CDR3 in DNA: TGTGCCAGCAGCTTAGGCCGGGGGGCGGGGGTACTTTTTGAAGCTTTCTTT.

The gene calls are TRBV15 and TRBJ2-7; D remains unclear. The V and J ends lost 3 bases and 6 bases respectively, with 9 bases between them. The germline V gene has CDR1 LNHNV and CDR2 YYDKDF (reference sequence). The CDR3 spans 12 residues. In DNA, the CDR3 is TGTGCCACCAGCAGCGGTCGTAGCGAGCAGTACTTC. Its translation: CATSSGRSEQYF.

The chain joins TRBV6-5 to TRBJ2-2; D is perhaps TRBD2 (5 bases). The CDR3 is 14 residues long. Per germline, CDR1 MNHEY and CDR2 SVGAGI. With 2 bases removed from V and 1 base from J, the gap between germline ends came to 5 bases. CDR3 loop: CASSYGLNTGELFF. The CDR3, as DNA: TGTGCCAGCAGTTACGGACTGAACACCGGGGAGCTGTTTTTT.

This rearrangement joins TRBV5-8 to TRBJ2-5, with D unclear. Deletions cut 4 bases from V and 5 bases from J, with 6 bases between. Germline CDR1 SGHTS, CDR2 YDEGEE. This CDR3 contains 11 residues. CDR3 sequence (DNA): TGTGCCAGCAGCCTTCTCGAGACCCAGTACTTC. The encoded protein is CASSLLETQYF.

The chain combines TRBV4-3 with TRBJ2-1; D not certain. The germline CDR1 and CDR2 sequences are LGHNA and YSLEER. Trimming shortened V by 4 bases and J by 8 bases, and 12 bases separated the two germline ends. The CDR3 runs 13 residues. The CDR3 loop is CASSPPPRHEQFF. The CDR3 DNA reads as TGCGCCAGCAGCCCCCCCCCTAGACATGAGCAGTTCTTC.

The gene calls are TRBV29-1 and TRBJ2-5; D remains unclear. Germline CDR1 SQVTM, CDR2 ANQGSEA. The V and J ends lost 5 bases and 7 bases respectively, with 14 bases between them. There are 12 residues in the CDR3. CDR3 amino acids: CSVYSQAGTQYF. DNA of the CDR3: TGCAGCGTTTATTCCCAGGCAGGGACCCAGTACTTC.

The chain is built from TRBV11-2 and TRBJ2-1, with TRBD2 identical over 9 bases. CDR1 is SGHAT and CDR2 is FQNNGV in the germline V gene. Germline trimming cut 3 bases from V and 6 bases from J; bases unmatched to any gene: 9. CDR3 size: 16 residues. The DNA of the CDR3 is TGTGCCAGCAGCTTTTCGGCGGGAGGGTCTCTCAATGAGCAGTTCTTC. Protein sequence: CASSFSAGGSLNEQFF.

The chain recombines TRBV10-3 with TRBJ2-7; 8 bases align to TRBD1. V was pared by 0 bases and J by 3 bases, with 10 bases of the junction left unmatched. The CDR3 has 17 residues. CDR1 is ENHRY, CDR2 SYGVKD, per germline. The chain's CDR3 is CAISESRDRIVGYEQYF. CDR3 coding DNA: TGTGCCATCAGTGAGTCTAGGGACAGGATCGTCGGCTACGAGCAGTACTTC.

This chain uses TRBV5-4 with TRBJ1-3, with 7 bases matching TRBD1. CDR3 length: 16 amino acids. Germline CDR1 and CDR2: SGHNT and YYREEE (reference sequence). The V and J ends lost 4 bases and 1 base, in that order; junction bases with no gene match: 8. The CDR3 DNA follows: TGTGCCAGCAGCCCCGGGACAGCGACTTCTGGAAACACCATATATTTT. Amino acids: CASSPGTATSGNTIYF. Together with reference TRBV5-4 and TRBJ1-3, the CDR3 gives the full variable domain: ETGVTQSPTHLIKTRGQQVTLRCSSQSGHNTVSWYQQALGQGPQFIFQYYREEENGRGNFPPRFSGLQFPNYSSELNVNALELDDSALYLCASSPGTATSGNTIYFGEGSWLTVV.

CDR3 nucleotide sequence: TGTGCCAGCAGTGTCCTGACAGGGGCGGGCGGGGAGCTGTTTTTT. This encodes CASSVLTGAGGELFF. The chain links TRBV2 to TRBJ2-2; 8 nucleotides agree with TRBD1. Per germline, CDR1 SNHLY and CDR2 FYNNEI. The CDR3 runs to 15 residues. Trimming removed 4 bases from V and 7 bases from J; junction bases left unmatched: 8. The full variable domain, its missing parts supplied by reference TRBV2 and TRBJ2-2, is EPEVTQTPSHQVTQMGQEVILRCVPISNHLYFYWYRQILGQKVEFLVSFYNNEISEKSEIFDDQFSVERPDGSNFTLKIRSTKLEDSAMYFCASSVLTGAGGELFFGEGSRLTVL.